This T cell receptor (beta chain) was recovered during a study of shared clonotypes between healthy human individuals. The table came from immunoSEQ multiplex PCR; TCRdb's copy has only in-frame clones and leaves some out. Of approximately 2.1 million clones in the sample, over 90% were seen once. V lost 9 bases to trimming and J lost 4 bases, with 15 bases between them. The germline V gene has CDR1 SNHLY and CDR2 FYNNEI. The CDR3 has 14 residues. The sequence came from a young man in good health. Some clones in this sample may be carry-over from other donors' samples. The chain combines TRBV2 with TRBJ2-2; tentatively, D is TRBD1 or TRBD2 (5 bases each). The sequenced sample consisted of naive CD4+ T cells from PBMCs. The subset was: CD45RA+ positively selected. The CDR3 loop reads CARKGTGSTGELFF. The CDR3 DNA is TGTGCCAGAAAGGGGACGGGGAGCACCGGGGAGCTGTTTTTT.